This TCR beta chain was sequenced in a study of blood T cell repertoires in COVID-19. About the research overall: Samples of COVID-19 (acute and convalescent) were obtained from the United States, Italy and Spain. In each case, the material was cDNA or gDNA derived from T cells, B-cell-depleted T cells, or PBMCs.

Patients of the Seattle cohort, enrolled during active infection, were followed longitudinally. The CDR3 consists of 14 residues. Germline CDR1 LGHDT, CDR2 YNNKEL (reference sequence). V lost 2 bases to trimming and J lost 7 bases, with 14 bases between them. This clone was recorded a few times. The authors' processing: Counts of nucleated cells, estimated from reference gene primer amplification, were obtained. TCRdb's copy holds only in-frame clones and misses some; the assay was immunoSEQ multiplex PCR. V, J and clone size derive from that table, while D and trimming were established from the DNA sequence. In the table there are around 200,000 clones, 80% to 90% of which are singletons.

This sequence was found in a woman aged 70-85 years with COVID-19, enrolled during active disease. The rearrangement links TRBV3-1 (or the pseudogene TRBV3-2) to TRBJ1-1; TRBD1 is a possible D gene (6 bases). Source material: peripheral blood. The CDR3 DNA reads TGTGCCAGCAGCCAAAGTCAGGGGCCTCATGAAGCTTTCTTT. Its translation: CASSQSQGPHEAFF.